This TCR beta chain was identified in a study of T cell changes during pregnancy in multiple sclerosis. Trimming at V came to 3 bases and at J to 8 bases, leaving 5 bases not matched to a gene. The CDR3 covers 13 residues. The germline gives CDR1 SGDLS, CDR2 YYNGEE. Assay used: immunoSEQ multiplex PCR; TCRdb lists only in-frame clones, some missing. This sample carries about 50,000 clones, 92% of them seen once, and the ten largest clones take 0.35% to 0.45%. This chain links TRBV9 with TRBJ1-2; 9 nucleotides align to TRBD1. This receptor was taken from a female donor with multiple sclerosis, enrolled in a pregnancy study. The specimen was CD4+ T cells from peripheral blood mononuclear cells, collected after pregnancy. The CDR3 loop reads CASSGGQGTGYTF. CDR3 bases: TGTGCCAGCAGCGGAGGACAGGGGACCGGCTACACCTTC.